These 15 T cell receptor beta chains originate from one sample sequenced in a study of Ad26.COV2.S vaccination and SARS-CoV-2 variants. The sample's treatment: about 20 received Ad26.COV2.S at low or high dose, single or two shots; five or six received placebo; per-sample allocation not given. Collection of the samples took place on day 63 after the first injection of vaccine or placebo. Measured with immunoSEQ multiplex PCR; TCRdb has only the in-frame clones, and not every one. Here the sample spans some 480,000 clones, 87% being singletons. The material sequenced was peripheral blood, taken in a trial of Ad26.COV2.S vaccine versus placebo. These receptors were taken from a person between 18 and 65 years old who received the Ad26.COV2.S COVID-19 vaccine or a placebo.

This chain connects TRBV5-6 to TRBJ1-2; possibly TRBD1 for D (5 bases). Germline V gives CDR1 SGHDT, CDR2 YYEEEE. V gave up 6 bases and J gave up 0 bases, with 15 bases separating them. The CDR3 consists of 15 residues. The CDR3 DNA is TGTGCCAGCACCCGGGACGTGGGGGCTAACTATGGCTACACCTTC. The encoded protein is CASTRDVGANYGYTF.

This rearrangement joins TRBV28 to TRBJ1-5, with D possibly being TRBD1 (5 bases). The CDR3 consists of 13 residues. CDR1 and CDR2 (germline): MDHEN, SYDVKM. V dropped 8 bases and J dropped 6 bases, with 14 bases sitting between them. The CDR3 region has the DNA TGTGCCAGCTGTGGGGGTCGGGGTCAGCCCCAGCATTTT. Its translation is CASCGGRGQPQHF.

This CDR3 is CASNPDSYYQPQHF. The CDR3 nucleotides are TGTGCCAGCAATCCGGACAGCTATTATCAGCCCCAGCATTTT. The rearrangement joins TRBV6-5 to TRBJ1-5; the D gene is possibly TRBD1 (6 bases). The CDR3 covers 14 residues. CDR1 and CDR2 (germline): MNHEY, SVGAGI. Trimming removed 7 bases at V and 5 bases at J, with 15 bases between.

V gene TRBV2 combines with J gene TRBJ1-6; D call uncertain. CDR3 length: 12 residues. Germline V CDR1 and CDR2: SNHLY, FYNNEI. V lost 11 bases to trimming and J lost 8 bases, with 13 bases between them. The CDR3 here is CAGQTSYSPLHF. The CDR3 DNA sequence: TGTGCCGGCCAGACTAGTTATTCACCCCTCCACTTT.

The V call is TRBV21-1, the J call TRBJ2-5; the D segment call TRBD2 is taken from the table without a DNA check. TRBV21-1 counts as a pseudogene. This CDR3 has 15 amino acids. The CDR3 DNA reads as TGTGCCAGCAGCAATTACGGCGGGGGGGCAGAGACCCAGTACTTC. It is translated as CASSNYGGGAETQYF.

The V gene is TRBV30, the J gene TRBJ1-3, with D uncertain. Trimming shortened V by 4 bases and J by 4 bases, and 5 bases separated the two germline ends. The V gene's germline CDR1 is GTSNPN and CDR2 SVGIG (reference sequence). The CDR3 spans 11 residues. The CDR3 sequence is CAWKVGNTIYF. The CDR3 DNA sequence: TGTGCCTGGAAGGTGGGAAACACCATATATTTT.

V gene TRBV24-1 combines with J gene TRBJ2-2; 9 bases line up with TRBD2. The CDR3 has 17 residues. Losses at the gene ends were 5 bases for V and 5 bases for J; bases not matched to a gene: 11. The germline gives CDR1 KGHDR, CDR2 SFDVKD. The CDR3 protein is CATSGESSGSGTGELFF. The CDR3 DNA follows: TGTGCCACCAGTGGGGAGAGTAGCGGGAGTGGGACCGGGGAGCTGTTTTTT.

This clone showed up just once. The CDR3 region has the DNA TGCGCCAGCAGCTCTCGGGAGGGGGCAAGGAGGGAGCTGTTTTTT. This codes for CASSSREGARRELFF. V and J are TRBV5-1 and TRBJ2-2; tentative D call: TRBD2 (8 bases). Trimming shortened V by 3 bases and J by 9 bases, and 18 bases separated the two germline ends. The V gene's germline CDR1 is SGHRS and CDR2 YFSETQ. The CDR3 contains 15 residues.

A note on this clone: Other DNA sequences in this specimen translate into the identical CDR3. V and J are TRBV28 and TRBJ1-5, with D possibly being TRBD1 (5 bases). Germline CDR1 MDHEN, CDR2 SYDVKM. This CDR3 contains 14 residues. The V gene lost 3 bases and the J gene lost 0 bases, with 6 bases spanning the gap. In DNA form, the CDR3 reads TGTGCCAGCAGTTTGGGGCCTAGCAATCAGCCCCAGCATTTT. Its translation is CASSLGPSNQPQHF.

The chain links TRBV5-6 to TRBJ2-7, with 13 bases aligning to TRBD2. V lost 3 bases, J lost 9 bases, and 6 bases stayed unmatched. Germline values: CDR1 SGHDT, CDR2 YYEEEE. This CDR3 has 14 residues. For the CDR3, the DNA is TGTGCCAGCAGCTCCCGGACTAGCGGGAGATGGCAGTACTTC. It translates to CASSSRTSGRWQYF.

The chain recombines TRBV2 with TRBJ2-7; 7 bases fit TRBD1. V dropped 2 bases and J dropped 0; count of bases not matched to a gene: 13. The V gene's germline CDR1 is SNHLY and CDR2 FYNNEI. CDR3 length equals 18 residues. CDR3 protein: CASSEPSTGTESSYEQYF. The DNA of the CDR3 is TGTGCCAGCAGTGAACCCTCGACCGGGACAGAGAGCTCCTACGAGCAGTACTTC.

The chain joins TRBV19 to TRBJ2-2; D possibly uses TRBD1 or TRBD2 (5 bases each). The length of the CDR3 is 16 residues. Trimming took 2 bases from V and 2 from J, leaving 12 bases between them. Germline V lookup: CDR1 LNHDA, CDR2 SQIVND (reference sequence). CDR3 amino acids: CASSITPGANTGELFF. The DNA for the CDR3 is TGTGCCAGTAGTATAACCCCCGGGGCAAACACCGGGGAGCTGTTTTTT.

V and J are TRBV7-2 and TRBJ2-6; 9 nucleotides agree with TRBD2. V shed 0 bases and J 0 bases; nucleotides not matched to a gene: 6. The germline CDR1 and CDR2 sequences are SGHTA and FQGNSA. This CDR3 contains 19 residues. CDR3 DNA sequence: TGTGCCAGCAGCTTAGCCTCTAGCGGGACGAGCTCTGGGGCCAACGTCCTGACTTTC. The encoded protein is CASSLASSGTSSGANVLTF. The whole variable domain, remainder taken from reference TRBV7-2 and TRBJ2-6, is GAGVSQSPSNKVTEKGKDVELRCDPISGHTALYWYRQSLGQGLEFLIYFQGNSAPDKSGLPSDRFSAERTGGSVSTLTIQRTQQEDSAVYLCASSLASSGTSSGANVLTFGAGSRLTVL.

V gene TRBV9 combines with J gene TRBJ2-1; D unclear. Trimming shortened V by 3 bases and J by 9 bases, and 19 bases separated the two germline ends. The CDR3 totals 15 residues. CDR1 SGDLS and CDR2 YYNGEE come from the germline V gene. The CDR3 DNA is TGTGCCAGCAGCGCCGAGCCGGGCCAGGCGGCTGAGCAGTTCTTC. As protein: CASSAEPGQAAEQFF. Full variable domain (outside the CDR3, taken from reference TRBV9 and TRBJ2-1): DSGVTQTPKHLITATGQRVTLRCSPRSGDLSVYWYQQSLDQGLQFLIQYYNGEERAKGNILERFSAQQFPDLHSELNLSSLELGDSALYFCASSAEPGQAAEQFFGPGTRLTVL.

This clone came up a few times. The rearrangement joins TRBV7-9 to TRBJ2-3, with D possibly matching TRBD2 (5 bases). With 6 bases removed from V and 4 bases from J, the gap between germline ends came to 14 bases. Germline V gene lookup returns CDR1 SEHNR and CDR2 FQNEAQ (reference sequence). The CDR3 is 14 amino acids. Written as DNA, the CDR3 is TGTGCCAGCAGTGTTGGAGGTAGCGCAGATACGCAGTATTTT. Translating it yields CASSVGGSADTQYF.